The 24 T cell receptor beta chains below come from one sample, sequenced in a study of cytomegalovirus exposure and HLA in healthy donors (TCRdb year 2017). Library prep was done by the immunoSEQ multiplex PCR assay. A mixture of 60 forward primers for TCR Vbeta segments and 13 reverse primers for TCR Jbeta segments was used in the multiplex PCR. Drawn from immuneACCESS, this table holds only the in-frame rearrangements with V and J called that TCRdb kept. Clones are partly lost; checked studies trace under half to an unresolved V gene and leave the rest unexplained. For this sample the table gives approximately 150,000 clones, of which 80% were detected only once. The top ten hold just over 4.5% of the sample. Sample: PBMCs. The receptors were gathered from a man in his forties or fifties in good health and CMV-seronegative.

This chain joins TRBV7-9 and TRBJ1-4; D perhaps matches TRBD1 (6 bases). The V and J ends lost 2 bases and 0 bases respectively, with 10 bases between them. Germline values: CDR1 SEHNR, CDR2 FQNEAQ (reference sequence). This CDR3 is built from 16 residues. The CDR3 loop reads CASSLQGKSTNEKLFF. Written as DNA, the CDR3 is TGTGCCAGCAGCTTACAGGGGAAGTCAACTAATGAAAAACTGTTTTTT.

CDR3 nucleotides: TGCGCCAGCAGCTTGGGTCAGATCACTGAAGCTTTCTTT. Translating it yields CASSLGQITEAFF. The chain carries TRBV5-1 and TRBJ1-1, with unresolved D. Between the trimmed V and J ends, which lost 0 bases and 4 bases, there was a span of 7 bases. Germline-derived CDR1 and CDR2 are SGHRS and YFSETQ. This CDR3 is built from 13 residues.

This clone was detected once. The CDR3 DNA reads TGTGCCAGCAGCCCCAGGGATCGGATTGAAGCTTTCTTT. Amino acids: CASSPRDRIEAFF. The chain combines TRBV7-8 with TRBJ1-1; TRBD1 is a possible D gene (5 bases). CDR3 length: 13 residues. Germline lookup yields CDR1 SGHVS and CDR2 FQNEAQ. Trimming removed 5 bases at V and 7 bases at J, with 14 bases between.

The J gene is TRBJ1-1, the V gene TRBV19, with TRBD1 matching 8 bases. Per germline, CDR1 LNHDA and CDR2 SQIVND (reference sequence). The CDR3 covers 15 residues. V shed 4 bases, J shed 4 bases, and the junction held 8 bases outside the gene matches. CDR3 coding DNA: TGTGCCAGTAGTAGCAGGACAGGGCATGGCACTGAAGCTTTCTTT. Translation gives CASSSRTGHGTEAFF. Full variable domain (outside the CDR3, taken from reference TRBV19 and TRBJ1-1): DGGITQSPKYLFRKEGQNVTLSCEQNLNHDAMYWYRQDPGQGLRLIYYSQIVNDFQKGDIAEGYSVSREKKESFPLTVTSAQKNPTAFYLCASSSRTGHGTEAFFGQGTRLTVV.

This chain uses TRBV9 with TRBJ1-2; 7 positions match TRBD1. In germline, CDR1 is SGDLS, CDR2 YYNGEE. V lost 0 bases to trimming and J lost 8 bases; unmatched junction nucleotides: 7. The CDR3 is 14 residues long. The CDR3: CASSVETGASGYTF. The CDR3 DNA follows: TGTGCCAGCAGCGTAGAAACAGGGGCCTCGGGCTACACCTTC.

The chain recombines TRBV29-1 with TRBJ2-5; the match to TRBD2 covers 7 bases. V shed 7 bases and J 5 bases; nucleotides not matched to a gene: 10. The CDR3 spans 13 residues. Germline V gives CDR1 SQVTM, CDR2 ANQGSEA. The CDR3 loop is CSAKLATRETQYF. CDR3 nucleotides: TGCAGCGCCAAACTAGCGACCCGGGAGACCCAGTACTTC.

J is TRBJ2-1 and V is TRBV5-6, with D tentatively TRBD2 (6 bases). The germline V gene encodes CDR1 SGHDT and CDR2 YYEEEE. With 4 bases removed from V and 7 bases from J, the gap between germline ends came to 15 bases. This CDR3 contains 14 residues. CDR3: CASSTGPGENEQFF. The CDR3 coding sequence is TGTGCCAGCAGCACCGGCCCGGGGGAAAATGAGCAGTTCTTC.

V and J are TRBV7-2 and TRBJ1-2; D remains ambiguous. The germline V and J ends were trimmed by 4 bases and 10 bases, with 10 bases remaining between them. The CDR3 is made up of 11 amino acids. Germline CDR1 is SGHTA and CDR2 is FQGNSA. The CDR3 DNA reads as TGTGCCAGCAGCTCTAGGTCAGTCTACACCTTC. Its translation: CASSSRSVYTF.

The chain is built from TRBV19 and TRBJ1-5; TRBD1 matches at 8 bases. Germline assignment: CDR1 LNHDA and CDR2 SQIVND (reference sequence). The CDR3 consists of 15 residues. Germline trimming cut 3 bases from V and 7 bases from J; bases unmatched to any gene: 8. As DNA, the CDR3 is TGTGCCAGTAGTATTCAGGACAGGGCGCGCCAGCCCCAGCATTTT. The encoded protein is CASSIQDRARQPQHF.

This clone is categorized as medium-sized (0.01 to 0.1%). The chain has TRBV7-2 and TRBJ2-2; possibly TRBD1 for D (5 bases). The V gene's germline CDR1 is SGHTA and CDR2 FQGNSA. The CDR3 consists of 14 residues. V was clipped by 3 bases and J by 4 bases, with 9 bases between them. The CDR3 reads CASSLTAGTGELFF. The CDR3, as DNA: TGTGCCAGCAGCTTGACAGCCGGCACCGGGGAGCTGTTTTTT.

The rearrangement uses TRBV19 and TRBJ1-5, with TRBD1 matching over 7 bases. Germline V gives CDR1 LNHDA, CDR2 SQIVND (reference sequence). The V and J ends lost 3 bases and 2 bases, in that order; junction bases with no gene match: 7. The CDR3 runs 16 residues. The CDR3, as DNA: TGTGCCAGTAGTATCCGAAGGGGGCAAGGCAATCAGCCCCAGCATTTT. Encoded protein: CASSIRRGQGNQPQHF.

The rearrangement joins TRBV16 to TRBJ1-4, with unresolved D. CDR1 is KGHSY and CDR2 is FQNENV in the germline V gene. This CDR3 is 12 amino acids long. V lost 7 bases and J lost 0, with 3 bases in between. CDR3 DNA sequence: TGTGCCAGCACTGCAACTAATGAAAAACTGTTTTTT. Translating it yields CASTATNEKLFF.

CDR3 sequence (DNA): TGTGCCAGCAGCTTGAGGACAGGACGAGAAGAGACCCAGTACTTC. As protein: CASSLRTGREETQYF. The chain uses TRBV5-5 and TRBJ2-5, with TRBD1 identical over 7 bases. With 1 base clipped from V and 3 bases from J, the junction kept 6 bases outside the gene matches. Germline V gene data show CDR1 as SGHKS and CDR2 as YYEKEE (reference sequence). CDR3 length: 15 amino acids.

This chain uses TRBV30 with TRBJ2-7; 7 nucleotides align to TRBD1. This CDR3 comprises 15 residues. Germline loops: CDR1 GTSNPN, CDR2 SVGIG (reference sequence). V shed 1 base, J shed 0 bases, and the junction held 6 bases outside the gene matches. The CDR3 reads CAWSGFRDSSYEQYF. CDR3 bases: TGTGCCTGGAGTGGGTTTCGGGACAGCTCCTACGAGCAGTACTTC.

The chain joins TRBV27 to TRBJ2-5; the match to TRBD2 covers 7 bases. Losses at the gene ends were 5 bases for V and 5 bases for J; bases not matched to a gene: 11. Germline CDR1 and CDR2: MNHEY and SMNVEV (reference sequence). The CDR3 is 15 residues long. As DNA, the CDR3 is TGTGCCAGCAGTATCGGGGGAGGGATTCTGGAGACCCAGTACTTC. Its translation is CASSIGGGILETQYF.

This clone was recorded a few times. The chain uses TRBV28 and TRBJ1-2, with 7 bases lining up with TRBD1. Trimming cost V 2 bases and J 8 bases; bases outside gene matches: 5. The germline V gene has CDR1 MDHEN and CDR2 SYDVKM. The CDR3 is made up of 13 amino acids. The DNA for the CDR3 is TGTGCCAGCAGTTTACACAGGGGTGGAGGCTACACCTTC. This sequence encodes CASSLHRGGGYTF.

The chain links TRBV7-6 to TRBJ2-7, with 10 nucleotides matching TRBD1. V shed 5 bases and J 5 bases; nucleotides not matched to a gene: 6. The germline V gene encodes CDR1 SGHVS and CDR2 FNYEAQ. The CDR3 is 14 amino acids. Here the CDR3 reads CASSLRTGGNEQYF. CDR3 coding DNA: TGTGCCAGCAGCCTGAGGACAGGGGGGAACGAGCAGTACTTC.

The J gene is TRBJ2-3, the V gene TRBV27; tentative D call: TRBD1 (5 bases). From germline, CDR1 is MNHEY and CDR2 SMNVEV (reference sequence). The CDR3 is 16 residues long. The germline V and J ends were trimmed by 6 bases and 6 bases, with 22 bases remaining between them. The CDR3 reads CASRQTRRPGADTQYF. The CDR3 DNA reads TGTGCCAGCAGGCAGACCAGGCGGCCTGGGGCCGATACGCAGTATTTT.

The chain links TRBV19 to TRBJ2-6; 7 bases match TRBD1. V gave up 5 bases and J gave up 1 base; unmatched junction bases: 2. The CDR3 is made up of 15 amino acids. Germline assignment: CDR1 LNHDA and CDR2 SQIVND (reference sequence). The CDR3 loop reads CASSADRSGANVLTF. The CDR3 DNA follows: TGTGCCAGTAGTGCGGACAGGTCTGGGGCCAACGTCCTGACTTTC.

The chain carries TRBV18 and TRBJ1-2; TRBD1 aligns across 7 bases. In germline, CDR1 is KGHSH, CDR2 LQKENI. The CDR3 runs 17 residues. The V segment lost 3 bases and the J segment 0 bases; nucleotides outside the gene matches: 10. The CDR3 loop reads CASSPGFLGQTNYGYTF. The CDR3 DNA reads TGTGCCAGCTCACCGGGTTTTTTGGGACAGACTAACTATGGCTACACCTTC.

The V call is TRBV27, the J call TRBJ1-3; D unresolved. V was shortened by 6 bases and J by 0 bases, with 24 bases between the two germline ends. Germline-derived CDR1 and CDR2 are MNHEY and SMNVEV (reference sequence). The CDR3 runs 19 residues. The CDR3 nucleotides are TGTGCCAGCAGCTACAAACAGTCCCGAAACCACAGCTCTGGAAACACCATATATTTT. It translates to CASSYKQSRNHSSGNTIYF.

In this sample, this clone turned up once. The V and J genes are TRBV27 and TRBJ2-2; 7 nucleotides align to TRBD1. The assigned J gene may be wrong: the sequence end matches TRBJ1-3 better. CDR1 is MNHEY and CDR2 is SMNVEV in the germline V gene (reference sequence). The CDR3 is 15 residues long. CDR3: CASSFNRQGGNTIYF. CDR3 DNA: TGTGCCAGCAGTTTCAATCGACAGGGTGGGAACACCATATATTTT.

The rearrangement joins TRBV29-1 to TRBJ2-3, with 11 bases lining up with TRBD2. The CDR3 is made up of 16 amino acids. The germline gives CDR1 SQVTM, CDR2 ANQGSEA. With V trimmed by 5 bases and J by 4 bases, 11 bases remained unmatched. The CDR3 is CSVQGIAGGQADTQYF. CDR3 sequence (DNA): TGCAGCGTTCAGGGGATAGCGGGGGGGCAAGCAGATACGCAGTATTTT.

This clone was seen more than once but under ten times. The chain recombines TRBV6-1 with TRBJ1-5, with TRBD1 identical over 7 bases. CDR3 length: 14 amino acids. Germline loops: CDR1 MNHNS, CDR2 SASEGT. Trimming cost V 2 bases and J 7 bases; bases outside gene matches: 5. The CDR3 region has the DNA TGTGCCAGCAGTGAACGGACAGGCGGGCAGCCCCAGCATTTT. This gives the protein CASSERTGGQPQHF.